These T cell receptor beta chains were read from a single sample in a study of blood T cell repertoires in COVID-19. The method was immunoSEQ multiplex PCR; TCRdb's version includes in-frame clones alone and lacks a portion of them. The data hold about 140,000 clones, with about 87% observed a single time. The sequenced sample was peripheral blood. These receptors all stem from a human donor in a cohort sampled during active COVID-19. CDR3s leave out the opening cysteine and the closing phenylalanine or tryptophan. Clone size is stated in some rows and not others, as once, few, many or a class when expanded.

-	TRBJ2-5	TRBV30	AWRMRGDVETQY
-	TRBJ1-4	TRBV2	ASSGQGSGKLF
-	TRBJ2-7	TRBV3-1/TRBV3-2	ASSTSGGPTYEQY
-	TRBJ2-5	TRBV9	ASSVTGTETQY
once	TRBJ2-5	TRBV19	ASSFQGGSETQY
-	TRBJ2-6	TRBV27	ASSEGTDTSGANVLT
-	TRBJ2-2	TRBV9	ASSETPGGSRANTGELF
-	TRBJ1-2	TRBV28	ASSGNPDRVYGYT
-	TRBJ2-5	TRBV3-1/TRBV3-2	ASSLGTPFQETQY
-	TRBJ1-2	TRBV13	ASSLERSNYGYT
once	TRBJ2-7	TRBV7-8	ASSLASSLPYEQY
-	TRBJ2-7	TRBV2	ASSPRAVPGGYEQY
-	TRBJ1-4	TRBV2	ASGKDRGEEKLF
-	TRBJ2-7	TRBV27	ASAKSQGGEQY
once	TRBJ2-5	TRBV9	ASSVRSGTGPQETQY
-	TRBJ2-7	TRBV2	ASSVIFGTGDYEQY
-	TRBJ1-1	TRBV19	ASSETELNTEAF
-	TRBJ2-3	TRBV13	ASSRLAGGQADTQY
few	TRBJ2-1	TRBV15	ATSRTTSGVYNEQF
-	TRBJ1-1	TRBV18	ASSTGGQGGTEAF
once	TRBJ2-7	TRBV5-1	ASRRGNDEQY
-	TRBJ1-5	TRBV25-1	ASSEAGGYQPQH
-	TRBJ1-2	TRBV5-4	ASSLAGTGNYGYT
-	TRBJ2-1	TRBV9	ASSVARYNEQF
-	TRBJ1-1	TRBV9	ASSVGPGKNTEAF
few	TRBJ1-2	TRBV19	ASSPDRERGYT
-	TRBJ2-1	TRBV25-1	ASSDPSGGANEQF
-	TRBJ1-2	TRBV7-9	ASSSQGDT
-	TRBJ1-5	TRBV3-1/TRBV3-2	ASSLGTAYSNQPQH
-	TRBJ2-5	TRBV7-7	ASSLAFTRRETQY
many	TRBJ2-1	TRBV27	ASSSPGLADNEQF
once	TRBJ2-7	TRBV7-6	ASSLGQGGYEQY
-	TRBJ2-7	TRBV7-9	ASTSEVRSYEQY
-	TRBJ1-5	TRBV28	ASSLKSRPQH
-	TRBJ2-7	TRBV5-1	ASSLELVRGPGAEQY
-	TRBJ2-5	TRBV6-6	ASSYGGKYQETQY
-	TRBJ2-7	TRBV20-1	SASRGYEQY
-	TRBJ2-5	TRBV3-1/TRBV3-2	ASSPGQRRETQY
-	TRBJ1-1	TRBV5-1	ASSKGQGNSYTEAF
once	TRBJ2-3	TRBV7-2	ASSLGQRGLFTDTQY
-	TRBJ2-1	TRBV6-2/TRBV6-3	ASSDTRGIREQF
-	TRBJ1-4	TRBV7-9	ASSSGQGTNEKLF
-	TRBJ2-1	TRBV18	ASSPGQGIF
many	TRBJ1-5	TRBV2	ASTGQSNQPQH
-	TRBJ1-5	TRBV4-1	ASSPGQNGNQPQH